Sequencing of this T cell receptor beta chain was carried out in a study of chemoradiotherapy in HPV16-positive cancers. Study-wide results and limits: Candidate HPV-specific clones and E7-related TCR motifs grew in tumor during treatment.

The CDR3 is made up of 15 amino acids. Germline V CDR1 and CDR2: MDHEN, SYDVKM. J gave up 2 bases and V 3 bases, and 3 bases lay outside the gene matches. With respect to this clone: Its target is unknown.

Sequencing used immunoSEQ multiplex PCR; TCRdb keeps in-frame clones, though not all of them. This sample carries about 10,000 clones, about 82% of them seen once, and the ten largest clones take about 2.5%. This sequence was found in a human donor with HPV-associated anogenital cancer. Sample: blood, taken from a patient who underwent chemoradiotherapy. The rearrangement links TRBV28 to TRBJ2-3; 9 bases line up with TRBD2. The CDR3 sequence is CASSFPSGNTDTQYF. The CDR3 nucleotides are TGTGCCAGCAGTTTCCCTAGCGGGAACACAGATACGCAGTATTTT.